What follows are 28 T cell receptor beta chains derived from one specimen sequenced in a study of blood T cell dynamics during melanoma immunotherapy (dated by TCRdb to the early 2020s). The sample's time point label, in plain terms: pre-treatment baseline. The library was generated by the immunoSEQ multiplex PCR assay. The clones in this table, taken by TCRdb from immuneACCESS, are in-frame only. Not every clone is retained; where verified, under half of the shortfall comes from an unresolved V gene, and the cause of the rest is unknown. The sample records 6,000 to 8,500 clones, about three quarters of which are singletons. The top ten clones comprise around 27% of the sample. This specimen consisted of blood, obtained from a patient treated with checkpoint blockade. These TCRs come from a human donor with melanoma.

This rearrangement joins TRBV4-2 to TRBJ2-1; 8 bases match TRBD2. The ends lost 4 bases at V and 2 bases at J; junction bases unmatched: 4. Germline V gives CDR1 LGHNA, CDR2 YNFKEQ. The CDR3 has 15 amino acids. The CDR3 region has the DNA TGTGCCAGCAGCCCGACTAGCGTAACCTACAATGAGCAGTTCTTC. This gives the protein CASSPTSVTYNEQFF.

This clone was picked up a small number of times. The chain recombines TRBV28 with TRBJ2-7, with D perhaps TRBD1 (5 bases). V lost 3 bases to trimming and J lost 5 bases, with 11 bases between them. Germline CDR1 MDHEN, CDR2 SYDVKM. The CDR3 runs 13 residues. In DNA, the CDR3 is TGTGCCAGCAGTTTTCGAGACAGCCACGAGCAGTACTTC. This sequence encodes CASSFRDSHEQYF.

V usage is TRBV6-1 and J usage is TRBJ2-1; D is ambiguous. CDR3 length equals 15 residues. Germline-derived CDR1 and CDR2 are MNHNS and SASEGT. Trimming removed 5 bases at V and 10 bases at J, with 21 bases between. The CDR3 loop is CASSTHAEQAREQFF. The CDR3 coding sequence is TGTGCCAGCAGTACCCACGCCGAACAAGCCAGGGAGCAGTTCTTC.

V usage is TRBV18 and J usage is TRBJ2-2; no clear D gene. The CDR3 sequence is 13 residues long. The V gene's germline CDR1 is KGHSH and CDR2 LQKENI. V gave up 2 bases and J gave up 9 bases, with 10 bases separating them. The CDR3 here is CASSPGSHRELFF. CDR3 in DNA: TGTGCCAGCTCACCAGGTAGCCACCGGGAGCTGTTTTTT. Full variable domain (remainder filled in from reference TRBV18 and TRBJ2-2): NAGVMQNPRHLVRRRGQEARLRCSPMKGHSHVYWYRQLPEEGLKFMVYLQKENIIDESGMPKERFSAEFPKEGPSILRIQQVVRGDSAAYFCASSPGSHRELFFGEGSRLTVL.

V usage is TRBV7-2 and J usage is TRBJ1-5, with D possibly being TRBD1 (6 bases). The germline CDR1 and CDR2 sequences are SGHTA and FQGNSA. With 8 bases removed from V and 2 bases from J, the gap between germline ends came to 10 bases. CDR3 length: 13 amino acids. The CDR3 DNA follows: TGTGCCAGCCAAGGGGGGGGCAATCAGCCCCAGCATTTT. This translates into CASQGGGNQPQHF.

The rearrangement joins TRBV18 to TRBJ1-6, with D uncertain. The germline V gene encodes CDR1 KGHSH and CDR2 LQKENI. CDR3 length: 13 amino acids. V was cut by 2 bases and J by 9 bases, with 8 bases left in between. The CDR3 DNA reads as TGTGCCAGCTCACCATATTCGGGTTCACCCCTCCACTTT. Translation gives CASSPYSGSPLHF.

This chain uses TRBV30 with TRBJ1-4; perhaps TRBD1 as D (5 bases). CDR1 and CDR2 (germline): GTSNPN, SVGIG (reference sequence). Trimming took off 1 base at V and 4 bases at J, with 10 bases between the two ends. CDR3 length: 14 amino acids. The CDR3 DNA sequence: TGTGCCTGGAGTGGGGGGACGGGTAATGAAAAACTGTTTTTT. The encoded protein is CAWSGGTGNEKLFF.

This clone was recorded only once. J is TRBJ1-1 and V is TRBV18; tentatively, D is TRBD1 (5 bases). V lost 3 bases and J 3 bases, leaving 11 bases between the germline ends. This CDR3 region has 14 residues. CDR1 is KGHSH, CDR2 LQKENI, per germline. Here the CDR3 reads CASSPQRGDTEAFF. For the CDR3, the DNA is TGTGCCAGCTCACCGCAACGGGGGGACACTGAAGCTTTCTTT.

The gene calls are TRBV6-1 and TRBJ1-4; 10 bases map to TRBD1. The CDR3 loop spans 15 amino acids. V trimming: 6 bases; J trimming: 13 bases; junction bases outside the gene matches: 14. Germline-derived CDR1 and CDR2 are MNHNS and SASEGT. CDR3 region: CASRPGQGGIRGLFF. DNA of the CDR3: TGTGCCAGCAGACCCGGACAGGGGGGGATTAGGGGACTGTTTTTT.

V usage is TRBV6-5 and J usage is TRBJ2-7; 7 bases agree with TRBD1. This CDR3 spans 14 amino acids. Germline V lookup: CDR1 MNHEY, CDR2 SVGAGI. V trimming: 0 bases; J trimming: 4 bases; junction bases outside the gene matches: 3. This chain's CDR3 is CASSYSDRTYEQYF. The CDR3 DNA follows: TGTGCCAGCAGTTACTCGGACAGGACATACGAGCAGTACTTC.

This chain joins TRBV10-3 and TRBJ2-1; 9 bases are a match to TRBD2. This CDR3 comprises 18 residues. Germline CDR1 reads ENHRY; CDR2 reads SYGVKD. Trimming removed 3 bases from V and 4 bases from J; junction bases left unmatched: 13. The CDR3 sequence: CAISERTSASRPYNEQFF. The CDR3 DNA sequence: TGTGCCATCAGTGAAAGGACTAGCGCATCCAGGCCATACAATGAGCAGTTCTTC.

The chain links TRBV6-1 to TRBJ2-5; D gene uncertain. TRBJ2-7 matches the DNA end more closely, so the J call is doubtful. CDR3 size: 13 residues. Germline V gives CDR1 MNHNS, CDR2 SASEGT. CDR3 bases: TGTGCCGGATCAATAACAATTAAGGACGAGCAGTACTTC. Translation gives CAGSITIKDEQYF.

The chain joins TRBV7-3 to TRBJ2-2; D not resolved. CDR3 length: 16 amino acids. Trimming took 1 base from V and 0 from J, leaving 9 bases between them. CDR1 SGHTA and CDR2 FQGTGA come from the germline V gene. This chain's CDR3 is CASSLRAAANTGELFF. CDR3 nucleotides: TGTGCCAGCAGCTTAAGAGCAGCCGCGAACACCGGGGAGCTGTTTTTT. The full variable domain, completed using reference TRBV7-3 and TRBJ2-2, is GAGVSQTPSNKVTEKGKYVELRCDPISGHTALYWYRQSLGQGPEFLIYFQGTGAADDSGLPNDRFFAVRPEGSVSTLKIQRTERGDSAVYLCASSLRAAANTGELFFGEGSRLTVL.

This chain links TRBV11-3 with TRBJ2-3; TRBD2 aligns across 7 bases. V lost 2 bases, J lost 0 bases, and 5 bases stayed unmatched. CDR3 size: 16 residues. Germline V gene lookup returns CDR1 SGHNT and CDR2 YENEEA. The CDR3 nucleotides read TGTGCCAGCAGCTTAACACTAGCGATAAGCACAGATACGCAGTATTTT. As protein: CASSLTLAISTDTQYF. Looking up the rest from reference TRBV11-3 and TRBJ2-3 gives the full variable domain: EAGVVQSPRYKIIEKKQPVAFWCNPISGHNTLYWYLQNLGQGPELLIRYENEEAVDDSQLPKDRFSAERLKGVDSTLKIQPAELGDSAVYLCASSLTLAISTDTQYFGPGTRLTVL.

The CDR3, as DNA: TGTGCCAGTTGGGACGGCGGTCAGCCCCAGCATTTT. Translation: CASWDGGQPQHF. The V and J genes are TRBV19 and TRBJ1-5; TRBD1 might be the D (5 bases). The CDR3 is 12 residues long. The germline V gene encodes CDR1 LNHDA and CDR2 SQIVND (reference sequence). V was cut by 8 bases and J by 6 bases, with 11 bases left in between. Full variable domain (outside the CDR3, taken from reference TRBV19 and TRBJ1-5): DGGITQSPKYLFRKEGQNVTLSCEQNLNHDAMYWYRQDPGQGLRLIYYSQIVNDFQKGDIAEGYSVSREKKESFPLTVTSAQKNPTAFYLCASWDGGQPQHFGDGTRLSIL.

J is TRBJ1-1 and V is TRBV25-1; 7 bases fit TRBD1. Germline assignment: CDR1 MGHDK and CDR2 SYGVNS. V shed 5 bases, J shed 0 bases, and the junction held 6 bases outside the gene matches. This CDR3 comprises 15 residues. CDR3 sequence reads: CASSPVQGVNTEAFF. The CDR3 region has the DNA TGTGCCAGCAGTCCAGTGCAGGGGGTGAACACTGAAGCTTTCTTT.

This chain links TRBV5-6 with TRBJ1-4; D call uncertain. Trimming pared 0 bases from V and 3 bases from J, leaving 21 bases between. The germline V gene has CDR1 SGHDT and CDR2 YYEEEE. This CDR3 is built from 19 residues. The CDR3 sequence: CASSLAGVTGRDANEKLFF. The CDR3 bases are TGTGCCAGCAGCTTGGCCGGCGTCACGGGGAGGGATGCTAATGAAAAACTGTTTTTT.

This clone was seen a single time. The V and J genes are TRBV28 and TRBJ1-4; 7 bases are shared with TRBD1. The ends lost 6 bases at V and 11 bases at J; junction bases unmatched: 18. Germline-derived CDR1 and CDR2 are MDHEN and SYDVKM. The CDR3 sequence is 16 residues long. The CDR3 loop reads CASSSPGTASLWKLFF. In DNA, the CDR3 is TGTGCCAGCAGCTCCCCCGGGACAGCGTCGCTTTGGAAACTGTTTTTT.

V gene TRBV2 combines with J gene TRBJ2-5; TRBD2 matches 7 bases. The J segment lost 2 bases and the V segment lost 6 bases, leaving 9 bases of the junction unmatched. CDR3 length: 15 residues. Germline CDR1 and CDR2: SNHLY and FYNNEI. CDR3 nucleotides: TGTGCCAGCAGCCCAGGGTGGGGGGGTCAAGAGACCCAGTACTTC. Residues: CASSPGWGGQETQYF.

DNA for the CDR3: TGTGCCAGCTCACCACCGGGGTTGGCAACTAATGAAAAACTGTTTTTT. It encodes CASSPPGLATNEKLFF. This chain connects TRBV18 to TRBJ1-4; D is undetermined. V lost 0 bases and J lost 0, with 8 bases in between. Germline V CDR1 and CDR2: KGHSH, LQKENI. The CDR3 is 16 amino acids.

The V and J genes are TRBV5-8 and TRBJ1-5; no clear D. Trimming took off 2 bases at V and 6 bases at J, with 6 bases between the two ends. The CDR3 has 12 amino acids. Germline lookup yields CDR1 SGHTS and CDR2 YDEGEE. The CDR3 sequence is CASSFRGQPQHF. For the CDR3, the DNA is TGTGCCAGCAGCTTTCGGGGTCAGCCCCAGCATTTT.

The rearrangement uses TRBV6-6 and TRBJ2-1; D assignment may be TRBD1 or TRBD2 (5 bases each). Germline CDR1 and CDR2: MNHNY and SVGAGI (reference sequence). The CDR3 is 16 residues long. The germline V and J ends were trimmed by 7 bases and 7 bases, with 23 bases remaining between them. CDR3 loop: CASILTGTPRNNEQFF. The CDR3 DNA is TGTGCCAGCATTTTAACCGGGACCCCAAGGAATAATGAGCAGTTCTTC.

This sequence joins TRBV6-6 and TRBJ2-7; TRBD1 matches at 7 bases. This CDR3 contains 14 residues. Germline lookup yields CDR1 MNHNY and CDR2 SVGAGI (reference sequence). After removal of 0 bases from V and 4 bases from J, the junction contained 3 bases not matched to a gene. The CDR3 DNA follows: TGTGCCAGCAGTTACTCGGACAGGACATACGAGCAGTACTTC. Translated: CASSYSDRTYEQYF.

This clone was seen once. CDR3 bases: TGTGCCAGCAGTTTCCTCGGACTAGCGGGGGGCCTCCGTGCAGATACGCAGTATTTT. This codes for CASSFLGLAGGLRADTQYF. The chain links TRBV28 to TRBJ2-3, with 14 bases matching TRBD2. The CDR3 consists of 19 residues. V gave up 3 bases and J gave up 4 bases; unmatched junction bases: 12. In germline, CDR1 is MDHEN, CDR2 SYDVKM.

This clone was counted a single time. V is TRBV5-4 and J is TRBJ1-1; 10 nucleotides agree with TRBD1. This CDR3 has 14 amino acids. CDR1 is SGHNT, CDR2 YYREEE, per germline (reference sequence). J gave up 4 bases and V 4 bases, and 4 bases lay outside the gene matches. CDR3 DNA sequence: TGTGCCAGCAGCAGGGACAGGGGAGGCACTGAAGCTTTCTTT. This translates into CASSRDRGGTEAFF.

The V and J genes are TRBV7-2 and TRBJ2-5; 10 bases fit TRBD2. Trimming removed 5 bases from V and 3 bases from J; junction bases left unmatched: 3. This CDR3 comprises 14 residues. The V gene's germline CDR1 is SGHTA and CDR2 FQGNSA. CDR3 sequence: CASSRSGGEETQYF. The CDR3, as DNA: TGTGCCAGCAGCCGAAGCGGGGGGGAAGAGACCCAGTACTTC.

This clone was counted between two and nine times. The CDR3 loop is CASSQQPGQGNTGELFF. The CDR3 DNA is TGTGCCAGCAGCCAACAACCGGGACAGGGGAACACCGGGGAGCTGTTTTTT. The chain carries TRBV4-2 and TRBJ2-2, with 9 nucleotides matching TRBD1. The CDR3 extends over 17 amino acids. CDR1 is LGHNA, CDR2 YNFKEQ, per germline. V lost 2 bases to trimming and J lost 1 base; unmatched junction nucleotides: 5.

This clone appeared a few times. The chain links TRBV19 to TRBJ2-1, with TRBD1 identical over 11 bases. Germline CDR1 LNHDA, CDR2 SQIVND (reference sequence). The ends lost 5 bases at V and 6 bases at J; junction bases unmatched: 12. The CDR3 contains 17 residues. The CDR3 region is CASSPYPAGTGGNEQFF. The CDR3 DNA follows: TGTGCCAGTAGTCCATACCCGGCCGGGACAGGGGGCAATGAGCAGTTCTTC. The full variable domain, rest sourced from reference TRBV19 and TRBJ2-1, is DGGITQSPKYLFRKEGQNVTLSCEQNLNHDAMYWYRQDPGQGLRLIYYSQIVNDFQKGDIAEGYSVSREKKESFPLTVTSAQKNPTAFYLCASSPYPAGTGGNEQFFGPGTRLTVL.